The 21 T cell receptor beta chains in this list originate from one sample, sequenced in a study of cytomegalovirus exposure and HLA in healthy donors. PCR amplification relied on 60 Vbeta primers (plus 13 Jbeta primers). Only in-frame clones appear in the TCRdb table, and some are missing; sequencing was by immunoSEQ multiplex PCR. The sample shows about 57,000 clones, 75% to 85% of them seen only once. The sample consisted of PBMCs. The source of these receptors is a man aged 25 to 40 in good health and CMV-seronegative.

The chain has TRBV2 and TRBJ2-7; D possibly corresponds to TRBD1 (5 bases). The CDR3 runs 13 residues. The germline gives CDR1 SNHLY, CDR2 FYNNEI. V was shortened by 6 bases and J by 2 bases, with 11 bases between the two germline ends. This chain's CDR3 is CASRGSDTYEQYF. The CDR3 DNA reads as TGTGCCAGCAGGGGCTCGGACACCTACGAGCAGTACTTC.

The CDR3 protein is CASSQPRGGAFNEQFF. As DNA, the CDR3 is TGCGCCAGCAGTCAACCGCGCGGGGGGGCCTTCAATGAGCAGTTCTTC. The rearrangement links TRBV23-1 to TRBJ2-1; 9 bases are a match to TRBD2. TRBV23-1 falls under the ORF class, with uncertain function. The CDR3 has 16 amino acids. J lost 6 bases, V lost 2 bases, and 8 bases had no gene match.

The CDR3 is CASSSDRASYEQYF. In DNA form, the CDR3 reads TGTGCCAGCAGCTCGGACAGGGCCTCCTACGAGCAGTACTTC. The chain carries TRBV7-6 and TRBJ2-7, with 8 bases matching TRBD1. Looked up from germline, CDR1 is SGHVS and CDR2 is FNYEAQ. V was clipped by 4 bases and J by 0 bases; unmatched bases: 2. The length of the CDR3 is 14 residues.

The CDR3 spells CASSLVAGGPSGELFF. CDR3 nucleotide sequence: TGTGCCAGCAGCTTGGTTGCGGGAGGGCCCTCCGGGGAGCTGTTTTTT. The chain joins TRBV5-4 to TRBJ2-2, with 9 positions matching TRBD2. Germline CDR1 SGHNT, CDR2 YYREEE (reference sequence). This CDR3 region has 16 residues. V shed 0 bases, J shed 6 bases, and the junction held 6 bases outside the gene matches.

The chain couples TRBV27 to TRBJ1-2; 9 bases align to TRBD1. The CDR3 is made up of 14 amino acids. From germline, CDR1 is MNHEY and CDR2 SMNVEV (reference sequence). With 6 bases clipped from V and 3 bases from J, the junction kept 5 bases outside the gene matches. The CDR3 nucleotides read TGTGCCAGCAGCATTACAGGGGGCGACTATGGCTACACCTTC. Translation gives CASSITGGDYGYTF.

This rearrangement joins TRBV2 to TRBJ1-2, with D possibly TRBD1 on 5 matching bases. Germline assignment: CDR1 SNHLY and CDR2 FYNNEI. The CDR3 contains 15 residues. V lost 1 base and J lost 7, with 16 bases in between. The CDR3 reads CASSEVGGSAVGYTF. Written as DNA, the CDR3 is TGTGCCAGCAGTGAAGTGGGGGGATCGGCGGTTGGCTACACCTTC.

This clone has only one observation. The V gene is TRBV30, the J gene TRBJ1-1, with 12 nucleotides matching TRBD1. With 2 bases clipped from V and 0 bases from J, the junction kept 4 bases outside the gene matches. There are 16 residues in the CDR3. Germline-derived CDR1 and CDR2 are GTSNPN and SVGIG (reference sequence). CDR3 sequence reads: CAWSPGTGGMNTEAFF. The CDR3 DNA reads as TGTGCCTGGAGTCCGGGGACAGGGGGCATGAACACTGAAGCTTTCTTT.

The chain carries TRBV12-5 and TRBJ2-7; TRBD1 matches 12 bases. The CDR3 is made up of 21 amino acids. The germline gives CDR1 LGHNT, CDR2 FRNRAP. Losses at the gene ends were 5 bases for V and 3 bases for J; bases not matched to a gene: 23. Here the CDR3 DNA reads TGTGCTAGTGGTCTAAAGCCCCCTTCCTTCCTCGGGACAGGGGGCTTCTACGAGCAGTACTTC. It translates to CASGLKPPSFLGTGGFYEQYF.

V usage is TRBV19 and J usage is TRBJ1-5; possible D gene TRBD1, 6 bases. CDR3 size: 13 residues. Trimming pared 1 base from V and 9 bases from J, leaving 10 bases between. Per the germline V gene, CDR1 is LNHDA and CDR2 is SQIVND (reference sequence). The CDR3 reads CASSIGQVRPQHF. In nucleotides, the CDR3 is TGTGCCAGTAGTATAGGACAGGTTCGGCCCCAGCATTTT.

The DNA of the CDR3 is TGCGCCAGCAGCCGAGGGGGGGTCCTCGAGCAGTACTTC. Encoded protein: CASSRGGVLEQYF. V usage is TRBV5-1 and J usage is TRBJ2-7; D possibly corresponds to TRBD2 (7 bases). This CDR3 has 13 residues. Germline-derived CDR1 and CDR2 are SGHRS and YFSETQ. Trimming cost V 4 bases and J 6 bases, with 14 bases left between them. Filled out from reference TRBV5-1 and TRBJ2-7, the complete variable domain reads KAGVTQTPRYLIKTRGQQVTLSCSPISGHRSVSWYQQTPGQGLQFLFEYFSETQRNKGNFPGRFSGRQFSNSRSEMNVSTLELGDSALYLCASSRGGVLEQYFGPGTRLTVT.

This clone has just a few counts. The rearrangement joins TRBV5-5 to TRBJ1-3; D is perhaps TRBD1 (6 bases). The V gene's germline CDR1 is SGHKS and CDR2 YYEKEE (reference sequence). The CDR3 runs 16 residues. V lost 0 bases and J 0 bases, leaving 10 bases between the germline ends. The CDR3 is CASSLADRSSGNTIYF. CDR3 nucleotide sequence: TGTGCCAGCAGCTTGGCTGACAGGAGCTCTGGAAACACCATATATTTT.

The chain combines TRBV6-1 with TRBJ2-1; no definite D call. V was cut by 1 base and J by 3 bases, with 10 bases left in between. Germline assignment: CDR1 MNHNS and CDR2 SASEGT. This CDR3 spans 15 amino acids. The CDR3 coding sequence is TGTGCCAGCAGTGAAGTAAGGAGTCTCTACAATGAGCAGTTCTTC. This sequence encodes CASSEVRSLYNEQFF.

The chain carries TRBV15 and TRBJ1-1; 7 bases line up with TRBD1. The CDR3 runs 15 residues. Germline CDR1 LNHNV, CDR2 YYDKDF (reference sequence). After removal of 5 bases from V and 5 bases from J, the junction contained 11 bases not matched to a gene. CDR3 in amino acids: CATSGLRTGGTEAFF. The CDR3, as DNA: TGTGCCACCAGCGGGTTACGGACAGGCGGGACTGAAGCTTTCTTT.

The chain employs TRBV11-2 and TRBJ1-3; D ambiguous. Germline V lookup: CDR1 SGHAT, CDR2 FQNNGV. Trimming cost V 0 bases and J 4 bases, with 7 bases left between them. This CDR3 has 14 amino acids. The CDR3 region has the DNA TGTGCCAGCAGCTTAGATACACCGGGAAACACCATATATTTT. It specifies CASSLDTPGNTIYF. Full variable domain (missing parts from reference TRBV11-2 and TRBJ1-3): EAGVAQSPRYKIIEKRQSVAFWCNPISGHATLYWYQQILGQGPKLLIQFQNNGVVDDSQLPKDRFSAERLKGVDSTLKIQPAKLEDSAVYLCASSLDTPGNTIYFGEGSWLTVV.

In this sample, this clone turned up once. The CDR3 region is CASSDDRATEAFF. Here the CDR3 DNA reads TGCGCCAGCAGTGATGACAGGGCGACTGAAGCTTTCTTT. The chain couples TRBV10-2 to TRBJ1-1, with 7 bases lining up with TRBD1. This CDR3 is built from 13 residues. J gave up 5 bases and V 3 bases, and 3 bases lay outside the gene matches. Per the germline V gene, CDR1 is WSHSY and CDR2 is SAAADI.

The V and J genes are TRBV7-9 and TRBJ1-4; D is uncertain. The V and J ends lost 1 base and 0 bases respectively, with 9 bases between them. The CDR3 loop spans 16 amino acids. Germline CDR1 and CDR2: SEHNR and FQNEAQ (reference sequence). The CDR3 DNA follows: TGTGCCAGCAGCTTAGGTCTGGAGGCAACTAATGAAAAACTGTTTTTT. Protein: CASSLGLEATNEKLFF.

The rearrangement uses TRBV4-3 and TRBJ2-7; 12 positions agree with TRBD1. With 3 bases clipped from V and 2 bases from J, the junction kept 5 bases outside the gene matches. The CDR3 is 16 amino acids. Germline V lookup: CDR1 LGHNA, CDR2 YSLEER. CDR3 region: CASSQAGTGGPYEQYF. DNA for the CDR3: TGCGCCAGCAGCCAGGCCGGGACAGGGGGCCCCTACGAGCAGTACTTC.

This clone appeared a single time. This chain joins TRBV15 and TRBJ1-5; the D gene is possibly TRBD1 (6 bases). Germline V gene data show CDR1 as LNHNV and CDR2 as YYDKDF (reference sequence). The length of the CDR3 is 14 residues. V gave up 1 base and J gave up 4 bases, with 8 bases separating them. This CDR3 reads CATSRVGQNQPQHF. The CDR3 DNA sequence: TGTGCCACCAGCAGAGTAGGACAGAATCAGCCCCAGCATTTT. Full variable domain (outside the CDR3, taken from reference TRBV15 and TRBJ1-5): DAMVIQNPRYQVTQFGKPVTLSCSQTLNHNVMYWYQQKSSQAPKLLFHYYDKDFNNEADTPDNFQSRRPNTSFCFLDIRSPGLGDTAMYLCATSRVGQNQPQHFGDGTRLSIL.

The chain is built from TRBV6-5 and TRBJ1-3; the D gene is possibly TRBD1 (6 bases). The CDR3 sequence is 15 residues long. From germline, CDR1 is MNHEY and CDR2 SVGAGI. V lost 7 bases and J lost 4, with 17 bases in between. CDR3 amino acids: CASILRGAGGNTIYF. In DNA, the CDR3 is TGTGCCAGCATCCTACGGGGGGCGGGAGGAAACACCATATATTTT.

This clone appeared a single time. For the CDR3, the DNA is TGTGCCAGCAGGGAACTAGCGACGACGGGTCGCGAGCAGTACTTC. Protein product: CASRELATTGREQYF. The chain is built from TRBV7-8 and TRBJ2-7, with 7 bases that match TRBD2. Germline CDR1 is SGHVS and CDR2 is FQNEAQ. J was trimmed by 6 bases and V by 6 bases; bases with no gene match: 14. The CDR3 consists of 15 residues.

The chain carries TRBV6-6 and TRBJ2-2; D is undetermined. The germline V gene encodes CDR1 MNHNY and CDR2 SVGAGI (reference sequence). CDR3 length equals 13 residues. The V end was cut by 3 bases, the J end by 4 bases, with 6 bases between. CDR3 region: CASSYGLTGELFF. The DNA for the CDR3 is TGTGCCAGCAGTTATGGGCTCACCGGGGAGCTGTTTTTT.